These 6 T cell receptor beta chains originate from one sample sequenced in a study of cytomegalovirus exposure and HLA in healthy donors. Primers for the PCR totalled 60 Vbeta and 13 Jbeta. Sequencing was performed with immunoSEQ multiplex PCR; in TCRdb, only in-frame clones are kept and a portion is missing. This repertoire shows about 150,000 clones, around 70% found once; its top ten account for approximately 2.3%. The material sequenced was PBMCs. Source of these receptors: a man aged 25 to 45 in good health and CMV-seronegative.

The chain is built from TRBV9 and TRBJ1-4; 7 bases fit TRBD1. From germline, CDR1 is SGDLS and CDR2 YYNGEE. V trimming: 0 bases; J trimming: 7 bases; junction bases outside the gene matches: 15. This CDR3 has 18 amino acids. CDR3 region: CASSVEEGAMVGGEKLFF. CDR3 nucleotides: TGTGCCAGCAGCGTAGAAGAGGGGGCGATGGTGGGCGGTGAAAAACTGTTTTTT.

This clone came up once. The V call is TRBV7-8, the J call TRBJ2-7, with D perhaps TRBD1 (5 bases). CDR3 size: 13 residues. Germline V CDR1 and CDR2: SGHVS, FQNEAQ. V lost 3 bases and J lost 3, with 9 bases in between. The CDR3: CASSFGQNYEQYF. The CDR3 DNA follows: TGTGCCAGCAGCTTTGGACAAAACTACGAGCAGTACTTC.

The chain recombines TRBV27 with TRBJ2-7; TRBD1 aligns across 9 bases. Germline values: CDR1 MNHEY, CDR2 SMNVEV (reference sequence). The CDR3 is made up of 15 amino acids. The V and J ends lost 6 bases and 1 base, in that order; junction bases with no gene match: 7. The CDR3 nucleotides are TGTGCCAGCAGAAACAGGGGGCATGGTTCCTACGAGCAGTACTTC. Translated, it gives CASRNRGHGSYEQYF.

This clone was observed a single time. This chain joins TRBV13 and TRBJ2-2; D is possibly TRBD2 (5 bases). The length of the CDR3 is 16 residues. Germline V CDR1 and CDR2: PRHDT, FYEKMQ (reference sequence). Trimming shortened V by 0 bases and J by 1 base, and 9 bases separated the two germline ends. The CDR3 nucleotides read TGTGCCAGCAGCTTAGGGGACGAGGGGAACACCGGGGAGCTGTTTTTT. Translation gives CASSLGDEGNTGELFF. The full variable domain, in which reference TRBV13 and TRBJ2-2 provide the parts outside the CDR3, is AAGVIQSPRHLIKEKRETATLKCYPIPRHDTVYWYQQGPGQDPQFLISFYEKMQSDKGSIPDRFSAQQFSDYHSELNMSSLELGDSALYFCASSLGDEGNTGELFFGEGSRLTVL.

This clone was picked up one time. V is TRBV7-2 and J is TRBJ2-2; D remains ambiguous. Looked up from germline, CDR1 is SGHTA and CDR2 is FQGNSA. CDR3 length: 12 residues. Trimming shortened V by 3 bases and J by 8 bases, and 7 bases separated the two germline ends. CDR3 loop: CASSFLVGELFF. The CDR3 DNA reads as TGTGCCAGCAGCTTCCTAGTAGGGGAGCTGTTTTTT. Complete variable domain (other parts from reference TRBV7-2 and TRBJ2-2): GAGVSQSPSNKVTEKGKDVELRCDPISGHTALYWYRQSLGQGLEFLIYFQGNSAPDKSGLPSDRFSAERTGGSVSTLTIQRTQQEDSAVYLCASSFLVGELFFGEGSRLTVL.

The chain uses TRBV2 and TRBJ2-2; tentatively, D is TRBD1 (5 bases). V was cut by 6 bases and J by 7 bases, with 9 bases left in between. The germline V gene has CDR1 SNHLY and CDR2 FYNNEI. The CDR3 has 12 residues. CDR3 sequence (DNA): TGTGCCAGCAGCCTCAGGGTCGGGGAGCTGTTTTTT. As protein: CASSLRVGELFF.